Following are 18 T cell receptor beta chains from one sample sequenced in a study of PD-1 blockade in classical Hodgkin lymphoma (dated by TCRdb to between 2020 and 2021). Reading the label with the study, this specimen's time point is: newly diagnosed, previously untreated cHL patient sample. CD4+ T cells were purified from thawed PBMCs by magnetic negative selection with a Miltenyi CD4+ T cell isolation kit. Library generation was performed with the immunoSEQ multiplex PCR assay. The source is immuneACCESS, and TCRdb retained only in-frame sequences with V and J called. Part of the clones is not carried over; for the studies checked, unresolved V genes explain less than half of this, and the remainder is unexplained. The sample table contains more than 15,000 clones; only one count was recorded for about four fifths of them. Over 1% of the sample belongs to the ten largest clones. The sequencing input was CD4+ T cells from blood. These receptors all come from a human donor with classical Hodgkin lymphoma.

V is TRBV25-1 and J is TRBJ2-3; D remains ambiguous. There are 17 residues in the CDR3. Trimming removed 1 base at V and 1 base at J, with 15 bases between. The V gene's germline CDR1 is MGHDK and CDR2 SYGVNS. Here the CDR3 reads CASSEWSSPQGTDTQYF. CDR3 DNA: TGTGCCAGCAGTGAATGGAGTAGCCCGCAGGGCACAGATACGCAGTATTTT.

This chain links TRBV9 with TRBJ1-3; D is undetermined. Germline loops: CDR1 SGDLS, CDR2 YYNGEE. Trimming took off 3 bases at V and 7 bases at J, with 8 bases between the two ends. This CDR3 has 12 residues. Here the CDR3 reads CASSAERNTIYF. The CDR3 DNA reads as TGTGCCAGCAGCGCTGAGAGGAACACCATATATTTT.

The J gene is TRBJ1-1, the V gene TRBV5-6; D unclear. Trimming removed 0 bases from V and 4 bases from J, with 13 bases in between. The germline V gene encodes CDR1 SGHDT and CDR2 YYEEEE. This CDR3 contains 15 residues. CDR3 amino acids: CASSLGSLGSTEAFF. CDR3 DNA: TGTGCCAGCAGCTTGGGGAGTTTGGGGAGCACTGAAGCTTTCTTT.

The gene calls are TRBV4-1 and TRBJ2-7; 9 nucleotides agree with TRBD1. CDR1 is MGHRA and CDR2 is YSYEKL in the germline V gene. The junction had 5 bases not matched to a gene; V was cut back by 3 bases and J by 2 bases. CDR3 length: 15 residues. The CDR3 DNA is TGCGCCAGCAGCCACCCGGGACAGGGAACCTACGAGCAGTACTTC. The encoded protein is CASSHPGQGTYEQYF.

This clone was seen only once. The chain carries TRBV5-1 and TRBJ2-1; perhaps D is TRBD1 or TRBD2 (5 bases each). Germline CDR1 SGHRS, CDR2 YFSETQ. This CDR3 contains 14 residues. V was cut by 2 bases and J by 1 base, with 7 bases left in between. In DNA form, the CDR3 reads TGCGCCAGCAGCTTTGGGGGTTCCTACAATGAGCAGTTCTTC. The encoded protein is CASSFGGSYNEQFF.

The V and J genes are TRBV6-6 and TRBJ2-1; D is unresolved. V was shortened by 0 bases and J by 4 bases, with 4 bases between the two germline ends. The CDR3 loop spans 13 amino acids. Germline lookup yields CDR1 MNHNY and CDR2 SVGAGI (reference sequence). The CDR3 coding sequence is TGTGCCAGCAGTTACTCCCAGTACAATGAGCAGTTCTTC. Translating it yields CASSYSQYNEQFF.

The chain is built from TRBV2 and TRBJ1-5; 11 bases fit TRBD1. The CDR3 is 16 residues long. Unmatched junction bases numbered 4, after V lost 4 bases and J lost 2 bases. Per germline, CDR1 SNHLY and CDR2 FYNNEI. The CDR3 here is CASSAPGQGGNQPQHF. CDR3 DNA: TGTGCCAGCAGTGCCCCGGGACAGGGGGGCAATCAGCCCCAGCATTTT.

The chain uses TRBV19 and TRBJ1-5, with TRBD1 matching over 7 bases. CDR1 is LNHDA and CDR2 is SQIVND in the germline V gene (reference sequence). CDR3 length: 13 amino acids. J gave up 3 bases and V 8 bases, and 4 bases lay outside the gene matches. CDR3 sequence reads: CASQDRDNQPQHF. CDR3 nucleotide sequence: TGTGCCAGTCAAGACAGGGACAATCAGCCCCAGCATTTT.

The table lists this clone with a few counts. The rearrangement uses TRBV28 and TRBJ1-4; 9 bases line up with TRBD1. V gave up 7 bases and J gave up 9 bases; unmatched junction bases: 12. Germline V gene lookup returns CDR1 MDHEN and CDR2 SYDVKM. The CDR3 totals 15 residues. The CDR3 region is CASTSPGQGGKKLFF. CDR3 coding DNA: TGTGCCAGCACCTCCCCGGGACAGGGAGGGAAAAAACTGTTTTTT.

This chain's CDR3 is CASSKPQDGTGNVNEQFF. The CDR3, as DNA: TGTGCCAGCAGCAAACCACAGGACGGGACAGGAAACGTAAATGAGCAGTTCTTC. The rearrangement links TRBV21-1 to TRBJ2-1; the table assigns TRBD1, which was not confirmed against the DNA. TRBV21-1 is a listed pseudogene. The CDR3 has 18 amino acids.

The CDR3 region has the DNA TGTGCCAGCAGCTCCCTAGCGGGAGGGAGAAACGCAGAGACCCAGTACTTC. Protein: CASSSLAGGRNAETQYF. The chain carries TRBV11-2 and TRBJ2-5, with 12 positions matching TRBD2. This CDR3 has 17 residues. V was clipped by 4 bases and J by 4 bases; unmatched bases: 10. Germline V lookup: CDR1 SGHAT, CDR2 FQNNGV.

V gene TRBV10-3 combines with J gene TRBJ2-1; the D gene is possibly TRBD1 (6 bases). The CDR3 covers 13 residues. Trimming stripped 6 bases from V and 9 bases from J, with 15 bases between. The V gene's germline CDR1 is ENHRY and CDR2 SYGVKD. The CDR3 is CAISAAGDGEQFF. CDR3 DNA: TGTGCCATCAGCGCGGCAGGGGACGGTGAGCAGTTCTTC.

This sequence joins TRBV5-5 and TRBJ1-2, with 9 nucleotides matching TRBD1. CDR1 is SGHKS, CDR2 YYEKEE, per germline (reference sequence). J lost 2 bases, V lost 0 bases, and 5 bases had no gene match. The CDR3 spans 16 residues. CDR3 DNA: TGTGCCAGCAGCTTGGCGTGGGGACAGGGAAACTATGGCTACACCTTC. Protein product: CASSLAWGQGNYGYTF.

V is TRBV5-8 and J is TRBJ1-5; D is unclear. The germline V gene has CDR1 SGHTS and CDR2 YDEGEE. The CDR3 extends over 17 amino acids. Deletions cut 2 bases from V and 0 bases from J, with 15 bases between. The CDR3 reads CASSLTRIDFSNQPQHF. As DNA, the CDR3 is TGTGCCAGCAGCTTAACACGGATTGACTTTAGCAATCAGCCCCAGCATTTT.

The chain is built from TRBV7-9 and TRBJ2-7; 7 nucleotides line up with TRBD1. The CDR3 totals 15 residues. Germline CDR1 and CDR2: SEHNR and FQNEAQ (reference sequence). The ends lost 7 bases at V and 4 bases at J; junction bases unmatched: 13. The CDR3 DNA follows: TGTGCCAGCACCAAATCCGGGACAGAAAGTTACGAGCAGTACTTC. It encodes CASTKSGTESYEQYF. The variable domain in full, with the rest retrieved from reference TRBV7-9 and TRBJ2-7, is DTGVSQNPRHKITKRGQNVTFRCDPISEHNRLYWYRQTLGQGPEFLTYFQNEAQLEKSRLLSDRFSAERPKGSFSTLEIQRTEQGDSAMYLCASTKSGTESYEQYFGPGTRLTVT.

This sequence joins TRBV5-1 and TRBJ1-1; a possible D gene is TRBD1 (6 bases). Trimming shortened V by 3 bases and J by 1 base, and 10 bases separated the two germline ends. In germline, CDR1 is SGHRS, CDR2 YFSETQ. The CDR3 has 14 amino acids. The CDR3 nucleotides read TGCGCCAGCAGCTCCTGGACAGAGAACACTGAAGCTTTCTTT. This codes for CASSSWTENTEAFF.

The V call is TRBV19, the J call TRBJ2-7; D is unresolved. Germline values: CDR1 LNHDA, CDR2 SQIVND (reference sequence). CDR3 length: 15 residues. The ends were cut back, 1 base at V and 0 bases at J, with 10 bases in the middle. The CDR3 nucleotides are TGTGCCAGTAGTATAGCGTGGCAGATCTCCTACGAGCAGTACTTC. Amino acids: CASSIAWQISYEQYF.

The rearrangement links TRBV18 to TRBJ1-1; possibly TRBD1 for D (6 bases). The CDR3 covers 15 residues. CDR1 and CDR2 (germline): KGHSH, LQKENI. Trimming shortened V by 8 bases and J by 4 bases, and 20 bases separated the two germline ends. The CDR3 bases are TGTGCCAGCGACCTAGGGGCAGGGGCGACCACTGAAGCTTTCTTT. Protein: CASDLGAGATTEAFF.